This passage covers 9 T cell receptor beta chains from one sample sequenced in a study of blood T cells in healthy people across ages. Using a J-beta primer mix together with a sample-barcoded 5' primer, a second PCR was run for about 6 to 11 cycles. TCRdb reprocessed the 5' RACE reads with MiXCR, giving one entry per CDR3 protein. The sample holds 730,000 or so distinct CDR3 sequences; around 38% are singletons and the top ten take around 30%. Sequencing input: blood. These TCRs come from an elderly man in good health.

V is TRBV6-5 and J is TRBJ1-1, with D hard to call. The CDR3 sequence is 15 residues long. Germline V gene lookup returns CDR1 MNHEY and CDR2 SVGAGI. The V end was cut by 6 bases, the J end by 3 bases, with 17 bases between. CDR3 in amino acids: CASSPSRFVYTEAFF. The CDR3, as DNA: TGTGCCAGCAGCCCCTCCCGGTTCGTTTACACTGAAGCTTTCTTT.

Concerning this clonotype itself: One end of the junction fails to match germline, which may point to a read error. This chain connects TRBV5-1 to TRBJ1-1; D is ambiguous. This CDR3 is 14 amino acids long. Germline loops: CDR1 SGHRS, CDR2 YFSETQ. This CDR3 is CACSHREVNTEAFF. CDR3 bases: TGCGCCTGCAGCCACCGGGAGGTGAACACTGAAGCTTTCTTT.

V usage is TRBV4-1 and J usage is TRBJ2-3; D is tentatively TRBD1 or TRBD2 (6 bases each). CDR3 length: 15 residues. Germline CDR1 is MGHRA and CDR2 is YSYEKL. The V end lost 8 bases, the J end lost 4 bases, and 19 bases lay between the germline ends. CDR3 protein: CASAARGLVADTQYF. DNA for the CDR3: TGCGCCAGCGCAGCTCGGGGGCTAGTGGCAGATACGCAGTATTTT.

The chain recombines TRBV6-2 or TRBV6-3 with TRBJ2-1, with 7 nucleotides matching TRBD2. The germline CDR1 and CDR2 sequences are MNHEY and SVGEGT. V shed 6 bases, J shed 0 bases, and the junction held 5 bases outside the gene matches. The CDR3 spans 15 residues. The CDR3 DNA reads as TGTGCCAGCAGACGAGCGGGGAGCTCCTACAATGAGCAGTTCTTC. Translated: CASRRAGSSYNEQFF.

This clonotype was picked up a small number of times. This chain connects TRBV4-3 to TRBJ2-1; D might be TRBD2 (5 bases). V lost 2 bases to trimming and J lost 7 bases, with 9 bases between them. CDR1 and CDR2 (germline): LGHNA, YSLEER. The CDR3 contains 13 residues. CDR3 sequence: CASSQIRGNEQFF. The CDR3 coding sequence is TGCGCCAGCAGCCAAATAAGAGGGAATGAGCAGTTCTTC.

V usage is TRBV4-3 and J usage is TRBJ1-6; the D gene is possibly TRBD1 (6 bases). Germline CDR1 is LGHNA and CDR2 is YSLEER. Trimming stripped 1 base from V and 10 bases from J, with 11 bases between. This CDR3 has 14 residues. The CDR3 region has the DNA TGCGCCAGCAGCCAAGGACAGGCGGAATCACCCCTCCACTTT. It translates to CASSQGQAESPLHF.

The chain has TRBV12-3 or TRBV12-4 and TRBJ1-1, with a possible D match to TRBD1 (5 bases). This CDR3 region has 12 residues. The V end was cut by 8 bases, the J end by 7 bases, with 14 bases between. CDR3 in amino acids: CASGAGLNEAFF. The CDR3 DNA reads TGTGCCAGCGGGGCGGGATTAAATGAAGCTTTCTTT.

This clonotype was counted only a few times. The chain links TRBV27 to TRBJ2-5; the D gene could be TRBD1 or TRBD2 (6 bases each). The V gene lost 3 bases and the J gene lost 0 bases, with 17 bases spanning the gap. From germline, CDR1 is MNHEY and CDR2 SMNVEV (reference sequence). The CDR3 spans 17 residues. CDR3 protein: CASSFKGRGLYQETQYF. Written as DNA, the CDR3 is TGTGCCAGCAGTTTTAAGGGCAGGGGACTGTACCAAGAGACCCAGTACTTC.

CDR3: CASSSAPLGGVKTQYF. CDR3 coding DNA: TGTGCCAGCAGTTCTGCCCCGCTAGGGGGCGTGAAGACCCAGTACTTC. This chain connects TRBV28 to TRBJ2-7; 7 positions match TRBD1. Judging by the DNA end, TRBJ2-5 fits better; the J call may be wrong. Germline V gene data show CDR1 as MDHEN and CDR2 as SYDVKM. The CDR3 sequence is 16 residues long.